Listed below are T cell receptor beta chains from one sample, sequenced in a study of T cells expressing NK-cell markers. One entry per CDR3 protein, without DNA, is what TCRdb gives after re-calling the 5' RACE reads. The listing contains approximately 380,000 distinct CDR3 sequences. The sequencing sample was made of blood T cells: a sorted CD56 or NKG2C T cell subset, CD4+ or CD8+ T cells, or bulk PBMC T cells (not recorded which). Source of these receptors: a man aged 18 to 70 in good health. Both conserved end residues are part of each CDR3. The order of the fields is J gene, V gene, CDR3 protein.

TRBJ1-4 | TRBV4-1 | CASKAATNEKLFF
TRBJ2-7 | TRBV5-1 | CASKSGTSSYEQYF
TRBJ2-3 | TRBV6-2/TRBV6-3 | CASGGGGITDTQYF
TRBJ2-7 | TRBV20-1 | CSARLASRVSYEQYF
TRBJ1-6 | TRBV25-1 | CASSDPTVTNSPLHF
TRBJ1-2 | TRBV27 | CASRGHRGQRDTF
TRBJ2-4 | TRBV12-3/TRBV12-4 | CASSLGQGRRNIQYF
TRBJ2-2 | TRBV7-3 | CASSLLPGLGGNTGELFF
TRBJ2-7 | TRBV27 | CASSLRDGTYEQYF
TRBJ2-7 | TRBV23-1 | CASSPPSGGDNSYEQYF
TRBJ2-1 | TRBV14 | CASSQGHEGRIF
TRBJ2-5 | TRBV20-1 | CSARMMTSGGRETQYF
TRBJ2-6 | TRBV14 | CASSQLGVGANVLTF
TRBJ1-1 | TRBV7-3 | CASSLAGEATEAFF
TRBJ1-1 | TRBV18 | CASSQGTGSEAFF
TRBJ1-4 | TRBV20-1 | CSAREAEVTNEKLFF
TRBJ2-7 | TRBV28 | CASRSGQYEQYF
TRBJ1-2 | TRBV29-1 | CSVLKPGQGAYGYTF
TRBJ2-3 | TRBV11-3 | CASSSDVKDTQYF
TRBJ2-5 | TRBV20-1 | CSARDLLKGYETQYF
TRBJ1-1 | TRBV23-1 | CASSQSHPGNTEAFF
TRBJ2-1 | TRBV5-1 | CASKGRILSNEQFF
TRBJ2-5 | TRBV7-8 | CASSSSGLAERETQYF
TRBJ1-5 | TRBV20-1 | CSARAGRGSNQPQHF
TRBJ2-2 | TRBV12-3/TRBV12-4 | CASSLYVGANTGELFF
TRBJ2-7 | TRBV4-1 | CASSQDRDSFDEQYF
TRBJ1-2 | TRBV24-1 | CATSDRGSAGYTF
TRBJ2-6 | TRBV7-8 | CASSYLAGGTGANVLTF
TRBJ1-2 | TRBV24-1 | CATSDKGSRQAPNYGYTF
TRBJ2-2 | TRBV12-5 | CASGLVRGLTGELFF
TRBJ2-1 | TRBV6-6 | CASSYDRYNEQFF
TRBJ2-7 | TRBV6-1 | CASRSTGSPYEQYF
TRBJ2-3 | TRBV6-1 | CASNIASGPRDTQYF
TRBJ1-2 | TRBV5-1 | CASSLAGRGGYTF
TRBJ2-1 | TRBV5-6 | CASSSNPTSDEQFF